A selection of T cell receptor beta chains follows, all from one sample in a study of shared clonotypes between healthy human individuals. Data came from immunoSEQ multiplex PCR; TCRdb stores just in-frame clones and leaves some out. The top ten clones hold more than 1.5% of a sample with around 2.1 million clones, roughly 91% of them seen once. The specimen was naive CD8+ T cells from PBMCs. Every receptor here comes from a man between 18 and 35 years old in good health. Some clones in this sample may be carry-over from other donors' samples. Both conserved end residues are part of each CDR3. D genes are given only for firm matches. A clone size is listed for some rows: how often the clone was seen (once, few, many), or a class if it is expanded.

d_gene,abundance,v_gene,j_gene,CDR3nt,CDR3aa
-,-,TRBV4-3,TRBJ1-3,TGCGCCAGCAGCCAAGGGCGGGGACGATTAAGCTCTGGAAACACCATATATTTT,CASSQGRGRLSSGNTIYF
-,-,TRBV27,TRBJ2-2,TGTGCCAGCAGTCCCCGGGGGACCGGGGAGCTGTTTTTT,CASSPRGTGELFF
TRBD1,-,TRBV6-6,TRBJ2-7,TGTGCCAGCAGCGGGACAGCTTCCTACGAGCAGTACTTC,CASSGTASYEQYF
-,-,TRBV27,TRBJ1-5,TGTGCCAGCAGTTCCCAGGGGCTAATCAATCAGCCCCAGCATTTT,CASSSQGLINQPQHF
TRBD1,-,TRBV7-9,TRBJ2-2,TGTGCCAGCAGCTTAGGGACAGGGGGGAACACCGGGGAGCTGTTTTTT,CASSLGTGGNTGELFF
-,-,TRBV7-9,TRBJ2-5,TGTGCCAGCAGCGAAACCGAGACCCAATACTTC,CASSETETQYF
-,-,TRBV5-1,TRBJ2-1,TGCGCCAGCTTCCCTTCGCGGGGCGCCCGCAATGAGCAGTTCTTC,CASFPSRGARNEQFF
-,-,TRBV5-4,TRBJ1-6,TGTGCCAGCAGCTTGCCCCCGGGCCACCTCCACTTT,CASSLPPGHLHF
-,-,TRBV5-4,TRBJ2-3,TGTGCCAGCAGCTTTTTTGCGGACCCCACAGATACGCAGTATTTT,CASSFFADPTDTQYF
TRBD2,-,TRBV28,TRBJ2-7,TGTGCCAGCAGTTCACTAGCGGGAGGAATTTACGAGCAGTACTTC,CASSSLAGGIYEQYF
TRBD2,-,TRBV28,TRBJ2-7,TGTGCCAGCAGTTTCGGGACTAGCGGATCCTACGAGCAGTACTTC,CASSFGTSGSYEQYF
-,once,TRBV27,TRBJ2-7,TGTGCCAGCAGACCCTACGAGCAGTACTTC,CASRPYEQYF
TRBD1,-,TRBV28,TRBJ2-7,TGTGCCAGCCTAACCGCGGCAGAACAGGGGGCTGGGGAGCAGTACTTC,CASLTAAEQGAGEQYF
TRBD1,-,TRBV2,TRBJ2-1,TGTGCCAGCAGTGGGGACAGGGGCTACAATGAGCAGTTCTTC,CASSGDRGYNEQFF
-,-,TRBV10-3,TRBJ1-1,TGTGCCATCAGACCGACACTGAACACTGAAGCTTTCTTT,CAIRPTLNTEAFF
TRBD2,-,TRBV5-1,TRBJ2-3,TGCGCCAGCAGCTTGGTTACAGCGGGAGTCCCAGATACGCAGTATTTT,CASSLVTAGVPDTQYF
-,-,TRBV27,TRBJ2-1,TGTGCCAGCAGAACTACACGCGGCTCGCATGAGCAGTTCTTC,CASRTTRGSHEQFF
-,-,TRBV4-3,TRBJ2-7,TGCGCCGGCAGCCCAGGGGGGGGCGGCTACGAGCAGTACTTC,CAGSPGGGGYEQYF
-,-,TRBV4-2,TRBJ2-1,TGTGCCAGCAGCCCAAGAGCCAGCGGGACATATGAGCAGTTCTTC,CASSPRASGTYEQFF
-,-,TRBV10-2,TRBJ2-7,TGCGCCAGCAGTGAGGCACCCGAGCAGTACTTC,CASSEAPEQYF
TRBD2,-,TRBV27,TRBJ2-1,TGTGCCAGCAGTCTGAGACTAGCGGGGTACAATGAGCAGTTCTTC,CASSLRLAGYNEQFF
-,-,TRBV4-3,TRBJ2-7,TGCGCCAGCAGCCAAGGCGTGGTCTCCTACGAGCAGTACTTC,CASSQGVVSYEQYF
TRBD1,-,TRBV19,TRBJ2-4,TGTGCCACCGCAGGACAGGCTAACATTCAGTACTTC,CATAGQANIQYF
-,-,TRBV7-3,TRBJ2-1,TGTGCCAGCAGCTACTTACCCCCGACGCCCTACAATGAGCAGTTCTTC,CASSYLPPTPYNEQFF
TRBD1,once,TRBV18,TRBJ2-6,TGTGCCAGCTCCTCCGGGACAGGGCTTAAGATGGCCAACGTCCTGACTTTC,CASSSGTGLKMANVLTF
-,-,TRBV29-1,TRBJ2-3,TGCAGCGCCCTGTCAGGAGGATACGACACAGATACGCAGTATTTT,CSALSGGYDTDTQYF